This T cell receptor (beta chain) was documented in a study of T cell responses to AZD1222 COVID-19 vaccine. The CDR3 is made up of 13 amino acids. Deletions cut 5 bases from V and 3 bases from J, with 9 bases between. Germline-derived CDR1 and CDR2 are MNHEY and SMNVEV (reference sequence). Comments on this clone: Its antigen remains unidentified.

Measured with immunoSEQ multiplex PCR; TCRdb has only the in-frame clones, and not every one. Seen here are 150,000 or so clones, just under 95% observed once, and the top ten hold over 1.3%. General study points: Reportedly, close to half of spike-specific TCRs are directed against unmutated variant regions.

This TCR was recovered from an adult in good health. The gene calls are TRBV27 and TRBJ2-3; no reliable D call. Sequencing was performed on peripheral blood, taken on day 0 of AZD1222 vaccination. CDR3 sequence: CASSPMRTDTQYF. CDR3 DNA: TGTGCCAGCAGTCCGATGAGGACAGATACGCAGTATTTT.